This entry is about one T cell receptor (beta chain). This entry comes from a study of cytomegalovirus exposure and HLA in healthy donors. Study information: Both the approximately 120 validation repertoires and the roughly 640 first-cohort repertoires used the same platform, as reported by a later analysis.

The method was immunoSEQ multiplex PCR; TCRdb's version includes in-frame clones alone and lacks a portion of them. Of 50,000 or so clones in the sample, roughly 90% were seen once. Per germline, CDR1 MDHEN and CDR2 SYDVKM. V was clipped by 2 bases and J by 8 bases; unmatched bases: 12. This CDR3 comprises 17 residues. Sample: PBMCs. The chain carries TRBV28 and TRBJ2-1, with 10 positions matching TRBD1. The sequence came from a woman between 18 and 30 years old in good health and CMV-seropositive. The CDR3 DNA reads TGTGCCAGCAGTTTACCGACCGGGACAGGGGACAGGTATGAGCAGTTCTTC. It translates to CASSLPTGTGDRYEQFF.